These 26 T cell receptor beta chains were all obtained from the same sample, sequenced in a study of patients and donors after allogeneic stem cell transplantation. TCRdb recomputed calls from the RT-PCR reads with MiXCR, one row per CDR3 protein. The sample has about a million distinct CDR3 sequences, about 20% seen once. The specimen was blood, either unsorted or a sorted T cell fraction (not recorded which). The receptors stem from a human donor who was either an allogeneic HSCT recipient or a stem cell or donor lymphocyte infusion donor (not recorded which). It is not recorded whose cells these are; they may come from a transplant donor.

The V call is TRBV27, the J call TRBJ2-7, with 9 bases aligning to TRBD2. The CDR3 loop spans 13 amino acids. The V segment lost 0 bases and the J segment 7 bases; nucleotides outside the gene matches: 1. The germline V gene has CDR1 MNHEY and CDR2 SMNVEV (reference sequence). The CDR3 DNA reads TGTGCCAGCAGTTTATCGAGCGGGAGGGAGCAGTACTTC. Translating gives CASSLSSGREQYF.

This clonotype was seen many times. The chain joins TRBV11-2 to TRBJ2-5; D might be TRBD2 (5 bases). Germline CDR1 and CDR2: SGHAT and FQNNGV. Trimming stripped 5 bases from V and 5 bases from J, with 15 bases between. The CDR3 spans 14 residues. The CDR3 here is CASSPNGVGETQYF. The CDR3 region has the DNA TGTGCCAGCAGCCCTAACGGGGTAGGGGAGACCCAGTACTTC.

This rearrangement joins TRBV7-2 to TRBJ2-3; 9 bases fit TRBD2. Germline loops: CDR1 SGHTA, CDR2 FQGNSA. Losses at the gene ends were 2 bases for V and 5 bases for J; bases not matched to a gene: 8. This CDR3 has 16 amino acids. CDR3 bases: TGTGCCAGCAGCTTACGGCAAGCGGGGGGAGGAGATACGCAGTATTTT. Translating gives CASSLRQAGGGDTQYF. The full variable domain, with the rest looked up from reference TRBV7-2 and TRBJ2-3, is GAGVSQSPSNKVTEKGKDVELRCDPISGHTALYWYRQSLGQGLEFLIYFQGNSAPDKSGLPSDRFSAERTGGSVSTLTIQRTQQEDSAVYLCASSLRQAGGGDTQYFGPGTRLTVL.

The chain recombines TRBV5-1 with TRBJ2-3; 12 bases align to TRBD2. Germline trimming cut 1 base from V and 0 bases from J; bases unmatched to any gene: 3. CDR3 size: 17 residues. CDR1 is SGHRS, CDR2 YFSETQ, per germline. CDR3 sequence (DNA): TGCGCCAGCAGCTTGATAGGACTAGCGGGGAGCACAGATACGCAGTATTTT. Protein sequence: CASSLIGLAGSTDTQYF.

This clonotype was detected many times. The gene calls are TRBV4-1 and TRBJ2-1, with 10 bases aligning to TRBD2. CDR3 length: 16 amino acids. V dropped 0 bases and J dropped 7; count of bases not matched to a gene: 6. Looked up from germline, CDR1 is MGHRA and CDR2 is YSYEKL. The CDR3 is CASSQEGTSVWNEQFF. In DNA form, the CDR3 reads TGCGCCAGCAGCCAAGAAGGGACTAGCGTTTGGAATGAGCAGTTCTTC.

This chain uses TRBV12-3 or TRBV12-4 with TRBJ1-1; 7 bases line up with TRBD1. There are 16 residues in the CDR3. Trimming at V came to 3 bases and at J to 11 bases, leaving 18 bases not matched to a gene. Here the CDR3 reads CASSFQIGRGAVGAFF. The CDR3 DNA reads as TGTGCCAGCAGTTTCCAGATCGGCAGGGGGGCCGTAGGGGCTTTCTTT.

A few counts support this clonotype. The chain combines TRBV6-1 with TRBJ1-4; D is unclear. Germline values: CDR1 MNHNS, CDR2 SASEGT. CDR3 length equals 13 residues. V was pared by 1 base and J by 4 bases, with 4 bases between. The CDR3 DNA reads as TGTGCCAGCAGTGAAGTCGGTAATGAAAAACTGTTTTTT. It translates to CASSEVGNEKLFF.

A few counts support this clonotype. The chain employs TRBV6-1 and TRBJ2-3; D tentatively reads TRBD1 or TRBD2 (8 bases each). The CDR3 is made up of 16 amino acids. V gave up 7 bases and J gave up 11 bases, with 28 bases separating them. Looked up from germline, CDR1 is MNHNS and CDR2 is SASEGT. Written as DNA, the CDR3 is TGTGCCAGCAAGGGCCTGGGACAGGCGGGGGGTATCGGGCAGTATTTT. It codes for CASKGLGQAGGIGQYF.

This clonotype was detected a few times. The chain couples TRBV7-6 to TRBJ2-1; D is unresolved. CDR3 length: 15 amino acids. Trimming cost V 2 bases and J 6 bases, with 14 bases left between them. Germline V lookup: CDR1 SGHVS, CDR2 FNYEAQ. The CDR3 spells CASSLRPDPSNEQFF. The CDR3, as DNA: TGTGCCAGCAGCTTACGACCCGACCCATCCAATGAGCAGTTCTTC.

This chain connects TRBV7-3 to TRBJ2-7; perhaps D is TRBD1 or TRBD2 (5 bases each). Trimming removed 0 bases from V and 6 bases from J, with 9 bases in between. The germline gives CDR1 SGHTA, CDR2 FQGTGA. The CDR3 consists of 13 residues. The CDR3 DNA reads TGTGCCAGCAGCTTAACTTGGGGGAGCGAGCAGTACTTC. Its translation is CASSLTWGSEQYF.

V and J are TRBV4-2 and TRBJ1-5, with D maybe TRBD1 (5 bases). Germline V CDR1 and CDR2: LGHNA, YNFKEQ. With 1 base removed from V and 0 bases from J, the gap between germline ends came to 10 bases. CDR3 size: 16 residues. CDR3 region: CASSQGDWDSNQPQHF. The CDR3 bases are TGTGCCAGCAGCCAAGGGGACTGGGATAGCAATCAGCCCCAGCATTTT.

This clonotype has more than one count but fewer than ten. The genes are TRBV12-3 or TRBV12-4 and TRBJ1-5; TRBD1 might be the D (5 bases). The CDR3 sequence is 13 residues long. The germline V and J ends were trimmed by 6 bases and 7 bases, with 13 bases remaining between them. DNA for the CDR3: TGTGCCAGCAGCTCGACAGTTTGGCAGCCCCAGCATTTT. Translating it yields CASSSTVWQPQHF.

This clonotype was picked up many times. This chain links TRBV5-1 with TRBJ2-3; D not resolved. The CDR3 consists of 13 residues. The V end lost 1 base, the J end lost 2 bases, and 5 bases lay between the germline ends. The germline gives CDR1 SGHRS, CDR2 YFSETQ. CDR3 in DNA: TGCGCCAGCAGCTTGCTTCACACAGATACGCAGTATTTT. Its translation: CASSLLHTDTQYF.

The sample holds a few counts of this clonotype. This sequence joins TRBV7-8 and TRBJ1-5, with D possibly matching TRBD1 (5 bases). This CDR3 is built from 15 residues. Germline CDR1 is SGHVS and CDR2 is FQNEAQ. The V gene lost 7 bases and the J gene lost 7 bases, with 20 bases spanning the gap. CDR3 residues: CASTSTEQVAQPQHF. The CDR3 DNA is TGTGCCAGCACCTCTACGGAACAGGTCGCCCAGCCCCAGCATTTT.

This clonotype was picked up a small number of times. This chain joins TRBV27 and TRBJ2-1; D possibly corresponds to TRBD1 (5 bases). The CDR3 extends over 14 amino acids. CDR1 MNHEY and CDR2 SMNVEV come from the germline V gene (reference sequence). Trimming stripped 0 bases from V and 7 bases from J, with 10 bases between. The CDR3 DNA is TGTGCCAGCAGTTTATCAGGCAGGGCTAATGAGCAGTTCTTC. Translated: CASSLSGRANEQFF.

The CDR3 loop is CASSPYGYSNQPQHF. CDR3 DNA: TGTGCCAGCAGTCCCTATGGGTATAGCAATCAGCCCCAGCATTTT. The chain couples TRBV25-1 to TRBJ1-5; unclear D gene. The V end was cut by 5 bases, the J end by 0 bases, with 11 bases between. The germline gives CDR1 MGHDK, CDR2 SYGVNS. The CDR3 loop spans 15 amino acids.

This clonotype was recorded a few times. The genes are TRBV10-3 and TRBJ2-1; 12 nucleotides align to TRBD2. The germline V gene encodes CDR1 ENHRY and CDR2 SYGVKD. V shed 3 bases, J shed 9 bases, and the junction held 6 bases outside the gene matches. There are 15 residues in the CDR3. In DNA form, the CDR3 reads TGTGCCATCAGTGAAATACTAGCGGGAGGCACTGAGCAGTTCTTC. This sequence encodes CAISEILAGGTEQFF.

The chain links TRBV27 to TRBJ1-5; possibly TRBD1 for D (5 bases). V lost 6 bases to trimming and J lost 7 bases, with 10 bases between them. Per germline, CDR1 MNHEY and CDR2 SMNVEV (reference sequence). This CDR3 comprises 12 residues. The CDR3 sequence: CASRGGGQPQHF. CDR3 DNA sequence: TGTGCCAGCAGGGGGGGTGGGCAGCCCCAGCATTTT.

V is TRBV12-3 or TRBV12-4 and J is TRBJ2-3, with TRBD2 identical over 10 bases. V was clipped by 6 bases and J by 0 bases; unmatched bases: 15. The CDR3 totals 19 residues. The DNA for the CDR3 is TGTGCCAGCAGGCCCCCCTTGTCTCAGCGGGGGGGTAGCACAGATACGCAGTATTTT. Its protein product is CASRPPLSQRGGSTDTQYF.

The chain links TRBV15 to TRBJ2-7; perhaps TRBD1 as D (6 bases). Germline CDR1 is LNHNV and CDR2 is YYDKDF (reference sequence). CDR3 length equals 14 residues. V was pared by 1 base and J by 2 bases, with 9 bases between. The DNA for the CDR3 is TGTGCCACCAGCAGAGCGGACAGACCCTACGAGCAGTACTTC. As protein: CATSRADRPYEQYF.

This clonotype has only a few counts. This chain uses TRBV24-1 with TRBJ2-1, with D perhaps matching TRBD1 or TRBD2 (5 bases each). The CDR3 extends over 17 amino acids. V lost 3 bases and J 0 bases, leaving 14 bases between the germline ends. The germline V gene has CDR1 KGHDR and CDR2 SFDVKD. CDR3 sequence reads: CATSDLRDGDSYNEQFF. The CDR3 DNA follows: TGTGCCACCAGTGATCTCCGGGACGGCGACTCCTACAATGAGCAGTTCTTC.

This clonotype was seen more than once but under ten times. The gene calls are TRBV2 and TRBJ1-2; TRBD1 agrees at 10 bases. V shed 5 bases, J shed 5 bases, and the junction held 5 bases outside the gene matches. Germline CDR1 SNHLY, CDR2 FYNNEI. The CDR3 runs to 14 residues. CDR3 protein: CASSSGTGEYGYTF. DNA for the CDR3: TGTGCCAGCAGTTCCGGGACAGGGGAATATGGCTACACCTTC.

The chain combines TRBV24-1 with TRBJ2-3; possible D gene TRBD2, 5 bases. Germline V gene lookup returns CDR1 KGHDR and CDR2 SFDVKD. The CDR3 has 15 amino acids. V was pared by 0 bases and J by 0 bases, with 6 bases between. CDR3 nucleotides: TGTGCCACCAGTGATTTGGGACTGAGCACAGATACGCAGTATTTT. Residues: CATSDLGLSTDTQYF.

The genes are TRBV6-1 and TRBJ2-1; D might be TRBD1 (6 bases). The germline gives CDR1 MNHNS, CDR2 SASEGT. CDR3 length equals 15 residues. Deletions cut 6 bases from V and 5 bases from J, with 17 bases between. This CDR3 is CASSWASGTHNEQFF. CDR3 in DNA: TGTGCCAGCAGCTGGGCCTCGGGGACACACAATGAGCAGTTCTTC.

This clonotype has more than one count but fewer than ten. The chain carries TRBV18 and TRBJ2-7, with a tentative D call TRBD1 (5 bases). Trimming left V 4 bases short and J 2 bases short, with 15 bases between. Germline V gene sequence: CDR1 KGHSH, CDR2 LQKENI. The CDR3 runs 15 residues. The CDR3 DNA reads TGTGCCAGCTCACGACTTGGACACATAGCCTACGAGCAGTACTTC. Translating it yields CASSRLGHIAYEQYF.

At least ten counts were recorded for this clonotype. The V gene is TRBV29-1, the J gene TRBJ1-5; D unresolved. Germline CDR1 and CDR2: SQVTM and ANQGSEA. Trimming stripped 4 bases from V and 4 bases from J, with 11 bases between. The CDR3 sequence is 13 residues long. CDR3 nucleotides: TGCAGCGTTGCTCCCGGGTCTAATCAGCCCCAGCATTTT. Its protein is CSVAPGSNQPQHF.